This is a list of T cell receptor beta chains from one sample in a study of T cell repertoires in cytomegalovirus infection. TCRdb re-derived calls from the reads in MiXCR, one entry per CDR3 protein. This sample carries about 530,000 distinct CDR3 sequences, about 26% of them seen once, and the ten largest clones take under 15%. Material for sequencing was PBMCs. The source is a human donor in good health (CMV status not recorded). Some clones in this sample may be carry-over from other donors' samples. Each CDR3 is given with its conserved first and last residue. The D gene is left open where the match is weak. The size entry is marked missing in some rows and otherwise reads once, few, many or a size class.

>.|12|few|TRBJ2-2|TRBV7-2
CASSPGLGVLFF
TGTGCCAGCAGCCCGGGCTTGGGGGTGCTGTTTTTT
>.|15|.|TRBJ1-6|TRBV7-2
CASSLLGRDNSPLHF
TGTGCCAGCAGCTTATTGGGACGGGATAATTCACCCCTCCACTTT
>.|15|.|TRBJ2-3|TRBV10-3
CAISEAGQNTDTQYF
TGTGCCATCAGTGAAGCTGGACAAAATACAGATACGCAGTATTTT
>.|13|many|TRBJ1-4|TRBV7-2
CASSLAANEKLFF
TGTGCCAGCAGCTTAGCTGCTAATGAAAAACTGTTTTTT
>TRBD2|13|.|TRBJ2-1|TRBV12-3/TRBV12-4
CASSSTGLAEQFF
TGTGCCAGCAGTTCGACAGGACTAGCGGAGCAGTTCTTC
>TRBD2|17|many|TRBJ2-5|TRBV7-2
CASSLEASGRALKTQYF
TGTGCCAGCAGCCTCGAGGCTAGCGGGAGGGCTTTAAAGACCCAGTACTTC
>TRBD1|15|.|TRBJ1-2|TRBV9
CASSVNAQGAEGYTF
TGTGCCAGCAGCGTAAACGCACAGGGGGCGGAGGGCTACACCTTC
>TRBD2|15|.|TRBJ2-1|TRBV12-3/TRBV12-4
CASSPPGLAGALQFF
TGTGCCAGCAGTCCGCCGGGACTAGCGGGAGCCCTGCAGTTCTTC
>.|13|once|TRBJ2-1|TRBV5-6
CASSLPEVDMAFF
TGTGCCAGCAGCTTACCGGAAGTAGACATGGCGTTCTTC
>.|15|many|TRBJ2-3|TRBV19
CASSPGTALGDTQYF
TGTGCCAGTAGTCCCGGGACCGCATTGGGAGATACGCAGTATTTT
>TRBD1|16|.|TRBJ1-5|TRBV28
CASSSPGTGGNQPQHF
TGTGCCAGCAGTTCGCCCGGGACAGGGGGCAATCAGCCCCAGCATTTT
>TRBD1|14|.|TRBJ1-2|TRBV5-4
CASSVETGVGGYTF
TGTGCCAGCAGCGTCGAGACAGGGGTTGGTGGCTACACCTTC
>.|14|.|TRBJ2-1|TRBV6-2/TRBV6-3
CASSYRAMGDEQFF
TGTGCCAGCAGTTACCGGGCCATGGGGGATGAGCAGTTCTTC
>.|15|few|TRBJ2-1|TRBV12-3/TRBV12-4
CASSLLVASANEQFF
TGTGCCAGCAGTTTATTGGTGGCTAGCGCCAATGAGCAGTTCTTC
>.|16|many|TRBJ2-7|TRBV6-5
CASSYSIGGPSYEQYF
TGTGCCAGCAGTTACTCTATCGGAGGACCTTCCTACGAGCAGTACTTC
>.|13|.|TRBJ2-3|TRBV10-3
CALAMEGTDTQYF
TGTGCCCTCGCCATGGAAGGCACAGATACGCAGTATTTT
>TRBD1|16|.|TRBJ2-3|TRBV5-4
CASSPKGDRGTDTQYF
TGTGCCAGCAGCCCCAAGGGGGACAGGGGAACAGATACGCAGTATTTT
>.|13|many|TRBJ1-1|TRBV7-2
CASSFSIWAEAFF
TGTGCCAGCAGCTTCAGTATCTGGGCTGAAGCTTTCTTT
>.|14|many|TRBJ2-5|TRBV7-2
CASSSRGVQETQYF
TGTGCCAGCAGCTCGAGGGGTGTACAAGAGACCCAGTACTTC
>TRBD2|17|.|TRBJ2-1|TRBV11-2
CASSFAPGTSGNNEQFF
TGTGCCAGCAGCTTCGCTCCCGGGACTAGCGGGAACAATGAGCAGTTCTTC
>.|15|.|TRBJ2-1|TRBV10-3
CAISARGGRIDEQFF
TGTGCCATCAGCGCTCGTGGGGGGAGGATCGATGAGCAGTTCTTC
>.|18|few|TRBJ2-1|TRBV2
CASSEGLARTTIYNEQFF
TGTGCCAGCAGTGAAGGGCTAGCCCGAACCACCATATACAATGAGCAGTTCTTC
>.|12|few|TRBJ1-1|TRBV11-3
CASSLDNREAFF
TGTGCCAGCAGCTTAGATAACAGGGAGGCTTTCTTT
>.|14|once|TRBJ1-2|TRBV20-1
CSARVAGRHYGYTF
TGCAGTGCTAGAGTCGCGGGGAGACACTATGGCTACACCTTC
>.|15|.|TRBJ2-1|TRBV19
CASSILMATYNEQFF
TGTGCCAGTAGTATCTTGATGGCCACCTACAATGAGCAGTTCTTC
>.|14|many|TRBJ2-7|TRBV7-2
CASSSRSISYEQYF
TGTGCCAGCAGCTCCCGGTCCATCTCCTACGAGCAGTACTTC
>.|15|.|TRBJ2-7|TRBV19
CASSIVHGSLYEQYF
TGTGCCAGTAGTATCGTCCACGGGAGCCTCTACGAGCAGTACTTC
>.|15|.|TRBJ2-3|TRBV10-2
CASSEERLKTDTQYF
TGCGCCAGCTCCGAGGAGCGACTTAAGACAGATACGCAGTATTTT
>TRBD2|17|few|TRBJ2-1|TRBV6-1
CASSETPLAGGINEQFF
TGTGCCAGCAGTGAGACACCACTAGCGGGAGGGATCAATGAGCAGTTCTTC
>TRBD1|15|many|TRBJ1-1|TRBV4-1
CASSHPLQGDTEAFF
TGCGCCAGCAGCCATCCCCTACAGGGGGACACTGAAGCTTTCTTT
>TRBD2|14|.|TRBJ2-1|TRBV7-2
CASSLPTSFYEQFF
TGTGCCAGCAGCTTACCGACTAGCTTCTATGAGCAGTTCTTC